This TCR beta chain was recovered during a study of blood T cell repertoires in COVID-19. Turning to the study itself: The origin of the acute and convalescent COVID-19 samples was the United States, Italy and Spain. The cDNA or gDNA used as material had been derived from T cells, B-cell-depleted T cells, or PBMCs.

Germline lookup yields CDR1 MNHEY and CDR2 SVGAGI. V lost 8 bases and J lost 5; bases outside the gene matches: 6. The CDR3 loop spans 13 amino acids. Original data processing: Estimation of nucleated cell counts was performed using reference gene primer amplification. The repertoire was sequenced with immunoSEQ multiplex PCR; TCRdb's copy has only in-frame clones and lacks some. V and J calls and clone size come straight from that table; D and trimming were deduced from the DNA. The repertoire holds approximately 65,000 clones, just over 90% seen once, with roughly 5% in the top ten. The sequencing input was peripheral blood. The chain recombines TRBV6-5 with TRBJ1-5; TRBD1 aligns across 7 bases. The TCR comes from a woman under 30 with acute or convalescent COVID-19. The CDR3 nucleotides read TGTGCCAGCGGGGAACAGGGGTATCAGCCCCAGCATTTT. It encodes CASGEQGYQPQHF.